These 8 T cell receptor beta chains share one sample of origin, sequenced in a study of T-cell memory formation after mild COVID-19. TCRdb re-analysed the 5' RACE reads in MiXCR, keeping a single row per CDR3 protein. The repertoire holds some 120,000 distinct CDR3 sequences, about 6% seen once, with roughly 2% in the top ten. The sample taken for sequencing was PBMCs or a T cell subset sorted from them (not recorded which). These receptors were collected from an adult woman who had mild COVID-19 (a few samples of this study predate the infection). Cell type and time point are not known.

This clonotype showed up just a few times. The chain combines TRBV20-1 with TRBJ1-1, with 11 bases aligning to TRBD1. The CDR3 extends over 12 amino acids. The germline V gene encodes CDR1 DFQATT and CDR2 SNEGSKA (reference sequence). V lost 5 bases, J lost 6 bases, and 2 bases stayed unmatched. The CDR3 sequence is CSAWDRGAEAFF. In DNA form, the CDR3 reads TGCAGTGCTTGGGACAGGGGGGCTGAAGCTTTCTTT.

V and J are TRBV29-1 and TRBJ1-1; TRBD1 is a possible D gene (6 bases). The CDR3 is made up of 14 amino acids. Between the trimmed V and J ends, which lost 4 bases and 6 bases, there was a span of 18 bases. The germline gives CDR1 SQVTM, CDR2 ANQGSEA. This CDR3 reads CSVVPRGGEAEAFF. In DNA, the CDR3 is TGCAGCGTTGTCCCACGAGGGGGGGAGGCTGAAGCTTTCTTT.

This clonotype was seen many times. The chain carries TRBV5-1 and TRBJ1-2, with D possibly TRBD1 on 5 matching bases. This CDR3 contains 18 residues. Germline CDR1 reads SGHRS; CDR2 reads YFSETQ. Trimming took 0 bases from V and 1 from J, leaving 19 bases between them. CDR3 in DNA: TGCGCCAGCAGCTTGGTTCCACCGGGGCGCGATTTTAACTATGGCTACACCTTC. This encodes CASSLVPPGRDFNYGYTF. Full variable domain (outside the CDR3, taken from reference TRBV5-1 and TRBJ1-2): KAGVTQTPRYLIKTRGQQVTLSCSPISGHRSVSWYQQTPGQGLQFLFEYFSETQRNKGNFPGRFSGRQFSNSRSEMNVSTLELGDSALYLCASSLVPPGRDFNYGYTFGSGTRLTVV.

This clonotype was counted ten times or more. This chain links TRBV5-1 with TRBJ2-7, with 8 bases that match TRBD1. The germline gives CDR1 SGHRS, CDR2 YFSETQ. The CDR3 covers 13 residues. The V gene end was trimmed by 8 bases and the J gene end by 3 bases; junction bases not matched to a gene: 7. Here the CDR3 DNA reads TGCGCCAGTGTATCACAGGGGGACTACGAGCAGTACTTC. Translated: CASVSQGDYEQYF.

The rearrangement links TRBV21-1 to TRBJ2-1; the table's D call, TRBD1, has no DNA check behind it. TRBV21-1 is marked as a pseudogene. This CDR3 is 22 amino acids long. As DNA, the CDR3 is TGTGCCAGCAGCAAAGAAAGAGGACAGGCCCACCTTTTACGATCGACCTACAATGAGCAGTTCTTC. Protein product: CASSKERGQAHLLRSTYNEQFF.

The rearrangement links TRBV5-1 to TRBJ1-2, with 7 nucleotides matching TRBD1. The CDR3 has 13 amino acids. Germline lookup yields CDR1 SGHRS and CDR2 YFSETQ. With V trimmed by 5 bases and J by 0 bases, 1 base remained unmatched. The CDR3 DNA reads as TGCGCCAGCAGGCAGGGGGCTAACTATGGCTACACCTTC. This translates into CASRQGANYGYTF.

This clonotype was observed many times. The gene calls are TRBV20-1 and TRBJ2-3; 8 bases map to TRBD2. V lost 1 base and J lost 4; bases outside the gene matches: 7. Germline V gene sequence: CDR1 DFQATT, CDR2 SNEGSKA (reference sequence). CDR3 length equals 15 residues. In nucleotides, the CDR3 is TGCAGTGCTAGAGTAGCCAGCGGGAGCGCAGATACGCAGTATTTT. Its protein is CSARVASGSADTQYF.

This clonotype has a handful of counts. The chain has TRBV9 and TRBJ2-7; D possibly corresponds to TRBD2 (6 bases). V lost 4 bases, J lost 0 bases, and 11 bases lay in between. Germline V gene data show CDR1 as SGDLS and CDR2 as YYNGEE. The CDR3 is made up of 14 amino acids. CDR3 sequence reads: CASSPWDFSYEQYF. In DNA, the CDR3 is TGTGCCAGCAGCCCCTGGGACTTCTCCTACGAGCAGTACTTC.